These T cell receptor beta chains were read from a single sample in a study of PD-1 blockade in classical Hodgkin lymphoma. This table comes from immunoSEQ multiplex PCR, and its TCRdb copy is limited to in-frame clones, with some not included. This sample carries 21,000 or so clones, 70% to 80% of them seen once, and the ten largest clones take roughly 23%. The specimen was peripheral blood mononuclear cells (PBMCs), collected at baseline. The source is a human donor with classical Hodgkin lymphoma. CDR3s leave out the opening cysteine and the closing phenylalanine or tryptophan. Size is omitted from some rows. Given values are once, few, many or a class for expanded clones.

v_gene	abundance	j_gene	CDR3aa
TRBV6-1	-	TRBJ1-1	ASSEKYEAF
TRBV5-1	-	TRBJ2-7	ASSMGTGTDSYEQY
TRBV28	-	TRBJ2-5	ASSFQRAHKETQY
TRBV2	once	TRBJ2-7	ASNGLDSYEQY
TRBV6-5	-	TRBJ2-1	ASSYLQINEQF
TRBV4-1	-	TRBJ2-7	ASSQEPGLAGHEQY
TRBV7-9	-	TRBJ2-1	ASSEGLAIYNEQF
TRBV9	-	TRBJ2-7	ASSVIGQGEQY
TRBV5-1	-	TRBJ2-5	ASSLDVGEETQY
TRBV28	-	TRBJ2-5	ASSLQGAVQETQY
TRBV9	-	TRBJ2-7	ASSPFSGNTYEQY
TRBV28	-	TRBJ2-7	ASSLADDSYGRTEMHEQY
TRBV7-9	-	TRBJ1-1	ASSPRGLRNTEAF
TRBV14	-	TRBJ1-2	ASSRTGTGASIYGYT
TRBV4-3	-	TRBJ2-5	ASSQGDSQETQY
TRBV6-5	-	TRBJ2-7	ASSYPSGWPYEQY
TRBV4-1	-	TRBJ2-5	ASSHSAGLGGRETQY
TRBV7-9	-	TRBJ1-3	ASSLGPLLAGNTIY
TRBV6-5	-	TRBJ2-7	ASSVDRFPYEQY
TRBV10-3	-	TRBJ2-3	ATSGVADTQY
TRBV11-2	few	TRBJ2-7	ASSSPGGSSYEQY
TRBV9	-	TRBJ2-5	ASSGIRETQY
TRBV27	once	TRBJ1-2	ASSLRQGVGYA
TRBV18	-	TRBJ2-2	ASSLDKNTGELF
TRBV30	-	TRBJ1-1	AWSVRGTEAF
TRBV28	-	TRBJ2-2	ASSPLGAVNTGELF
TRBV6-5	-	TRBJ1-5	ASSRLGNQPQH
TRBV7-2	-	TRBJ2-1	ASSLGTQGRSPSYNEQF
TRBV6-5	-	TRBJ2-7	ASRYGGEAYEQY
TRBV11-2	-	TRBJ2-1	ASSLGLAVDEQF
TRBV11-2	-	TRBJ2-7	ASSGTGVHEQY
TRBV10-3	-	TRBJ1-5	AISEGYQPQH
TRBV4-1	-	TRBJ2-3	ASSHSGKEGRADTQY
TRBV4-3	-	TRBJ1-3	ASSPNGADSGNTIY
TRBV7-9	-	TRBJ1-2	ASSLYDRGYGYT
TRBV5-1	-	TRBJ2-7	ASSKTGDGNEQY
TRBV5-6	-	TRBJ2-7	ASSLEAGSAEQY
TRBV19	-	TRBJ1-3	ASSRQGLQGNTIY
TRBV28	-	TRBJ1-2	ASRLPGTVNGYT
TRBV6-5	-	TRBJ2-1	ASSYSVGDFYNEQF
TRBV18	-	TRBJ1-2	ASSPREGPYGYT
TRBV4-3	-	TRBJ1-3	ASSQEEYRPDSGNTIY
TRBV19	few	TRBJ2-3	ASTKAGSTDTQY
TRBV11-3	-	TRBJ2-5	ASSLDYVQIQETQY
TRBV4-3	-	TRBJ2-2	ASSLDRSTGELF
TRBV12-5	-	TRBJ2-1	ASEGATGSYNEQF
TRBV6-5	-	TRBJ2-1	AGSRGSLVNEQF
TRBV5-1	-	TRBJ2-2	ASRGDRVNTGELF
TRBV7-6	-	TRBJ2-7	ASSLGTSGSLYEQY
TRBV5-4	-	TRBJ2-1	ASSFHNEQF
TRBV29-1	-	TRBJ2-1	SVEDLGFEALNDEQF
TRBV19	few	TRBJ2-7	ASSIGSGFPYEQY
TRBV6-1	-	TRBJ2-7	ASSEVEGEQY
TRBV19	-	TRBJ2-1	ASSMGDRDYNEQF
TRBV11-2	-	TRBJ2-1	ASSFGWGEQF
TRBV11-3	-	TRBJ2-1	ASSIGGFNEQF
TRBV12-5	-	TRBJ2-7	ASGLVPSGSGDEQY
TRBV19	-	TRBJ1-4	ASSIARKGPNEKLF
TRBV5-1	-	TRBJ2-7	ASGDLEEVEQY
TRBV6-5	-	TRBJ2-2	ASRIGVNTGELF